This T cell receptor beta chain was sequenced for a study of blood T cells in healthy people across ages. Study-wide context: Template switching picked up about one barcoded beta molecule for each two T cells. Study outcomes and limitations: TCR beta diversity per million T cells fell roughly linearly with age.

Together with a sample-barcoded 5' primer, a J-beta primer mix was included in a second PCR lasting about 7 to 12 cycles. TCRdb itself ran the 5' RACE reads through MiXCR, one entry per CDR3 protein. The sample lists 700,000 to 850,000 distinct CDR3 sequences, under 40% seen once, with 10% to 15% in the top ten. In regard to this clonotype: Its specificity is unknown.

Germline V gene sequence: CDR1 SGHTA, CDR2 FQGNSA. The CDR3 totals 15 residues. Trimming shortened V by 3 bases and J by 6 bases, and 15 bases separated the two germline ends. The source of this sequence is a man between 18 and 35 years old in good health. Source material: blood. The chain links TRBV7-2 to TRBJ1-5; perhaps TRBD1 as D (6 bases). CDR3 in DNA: TGTGCCAGCAGCTTGGGCCTTAGGGGGGCTCAGCCCCAGCATTTT. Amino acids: CASSLGLRGAQPQHF. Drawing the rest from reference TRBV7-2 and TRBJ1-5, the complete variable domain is GAGVSQSPSNKVTEKGKDVELRCDPISGHTALYWYRQSLGQGLEFLIYFQGNSAPDKSGLPSDRFSAERTGGSVSTLTIQRTQQEDSAVYLCASSLGLRGAQPQHFGDGTRLSIL.